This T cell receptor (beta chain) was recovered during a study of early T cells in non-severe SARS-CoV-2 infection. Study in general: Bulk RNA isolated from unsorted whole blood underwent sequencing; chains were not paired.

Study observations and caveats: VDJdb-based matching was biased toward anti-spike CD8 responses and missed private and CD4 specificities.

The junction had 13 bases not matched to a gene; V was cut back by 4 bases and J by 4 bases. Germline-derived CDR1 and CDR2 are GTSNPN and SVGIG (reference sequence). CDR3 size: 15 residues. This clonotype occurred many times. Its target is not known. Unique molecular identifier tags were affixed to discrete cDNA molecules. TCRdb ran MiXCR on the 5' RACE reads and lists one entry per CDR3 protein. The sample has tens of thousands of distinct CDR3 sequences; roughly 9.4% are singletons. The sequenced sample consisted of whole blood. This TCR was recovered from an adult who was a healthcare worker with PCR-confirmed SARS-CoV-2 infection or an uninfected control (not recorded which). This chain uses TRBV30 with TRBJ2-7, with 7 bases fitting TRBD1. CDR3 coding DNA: TGTGCCTGGACCCGCAGGGGGAATCTTTCTTACGAGCAGTACTTC. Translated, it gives CAWTRRGNLSYEQYF.